These T cell receptor beta chains were read from a single sample in a study of T cell changes during pregnancy in multiple sclerosis. Some clones are missing from TCRdb's copy, which holds only in-frame ones; the method was immunoSEQ multiplex PCR. The repertoire holds 45,000 or so clones, with about 90% as singletons. The source was peripheral blood, collected in the first trimester of pregnancy. Receptors originate from a female donor with multiple sclerosis, enrolled in a pregnancy study. Each CDR3 is given with its conserved first and last residue. Fields, in order: CDR3 length, clone size, V gene, D gene, J gene, CDR3 protein, CDR3 DNA. The D gene is left open where the match is weak. The size of a clone is reported for some rows only, either as once, few or many, or as a class for expanded clones.

length: 11
size: -
V: TRBV2
D: -
J: TRBJ2-1
CDR3: CASSPISEQFF
DNA: TGTGCCAGCAGCCCCATTTCTGAGCAGTTCTTC

length: 15
size: -
V: TRBV27
D: -
J: TRBJ1-1
CDR3: CASSLFGLGDTEAFF
DNA: TGTGCCAGCAGTTTATTTGGCCTCGGGGACACTGAAGCTTTCTTT

length: 15
size: -
V: TRBV7-8
D: -
J: TRBJ2-7
CDR3: CASSLRGANSYEQYF
DNA: TGTGCCAGCAGCTTACGGGGGGCGAACTCCTACGAGCAGTACTTC

length: 14
size: -
V: TRBV4-1
D: -
J: TRBJ1-6
CDR3: CASSRLREATPLHF
DNA: TGCGCCAGCAGCCGCCTCCGGGAAGCTACACCCCTCCACTTT

length: 15
size: -
V: TRBV7-6
D: -
J: TRBJ1-4
CDR3: CASSFRPGEGEKLFF
DNA: TGTGCCAGCAGCTTTCGTCCGGGGGAAGGCGAAAAACTGTTTTTT

length: 15
size: -
V: TRBV4-3
D: -
J: TRBJ1-3
CDR3: CASSQDEGLGNTIYF
DNA: TGCGCCAGCAGCCAAGATGAGGGACTTGGAAACACCATATATTTT

length: 11
size: -
V: TRBV2
D: -
J: TRBJ2-4
CDR3: CASSVLAIQYF
DNA: TGTGCCAGCAGTGTTTTAGCCATTCAGTACTTC

length: 13
size: -
V: TRBV10-2
D: TRBD2
J: TRBJ2-1
CDR3: CASSVFSGEEQFF
DNA: TGCGCCAGCAGTGTGTTTAGCGGGGAGGAGCAGTTCTTC

length: 13
size: -
V: TRBV10-3
D: TRBD1
J: TRBJ1-2
CDR3: CAISGQGEDGYTF
DNA: TGTGCCATCAGCGGACAGGGCGAGGATGGCTACACCTTC

length: 16
size: once
V: TRBV9
D: TRBD2
J: TRBJ2-3
CDR3: CASSSLSGGSRDTQYF
DNA: TGTGCCAGCAGCTCCCTTAGCGGGGGATCAAGAGATACGCAGTATTTT

length: 13
size: few
V: TRBV9
D: -
J: TRBJ1-1
CDR3: CASTLVENTEAFF
DNA: TGTGCCAGCACCCTGGTAGAGAACACTGAAGCTTTCTTT

length: 15
size: few
V: TRBV4-1
D: -
J: TRBJ1-6
CDR3: CASSQDKPYGSPLHF
DNA: TGCGCCAGCAGCCAAGATAAACCTTACGGTTCACCCCTCCACTTT

length: 14
size: -
V: TRBV5-1
D: -
J: TRBJ2-2
CDR3: CASRAGLNTGELFF
DNA: TGCGCCAGCCGGGCGGGGTTGAACACCGGGGAGCTGTTTTTT

length: 15
size: once
V: TRBV10-3
D: -
J: TRBJ2-3
CDR3: CAISENGGSTDTQYF
DNA: TGTGCCATCAGTGAAAACGGAGGTAGCACAGATACGCAGTATTTT

length: 14
size: once
V: TRBV7-2
D: TRBD1
J: TRBJ2-5
CDR3: CASSLAQGVETQYF
DNA: TGTGCCAGCAGCTTAGCACAGGGGGTAGAGACCCAGTACTTC

length: 16
size: -
V: TRBV7-8
D: TRBD1
J: TRBJ2-7
CDR3: CASRSGQGAFSYEQYF
DNA: TGTGCCAGCAGATCGGGACAGGGGGCATTTTCCTACGAGCAGTACTTC

length: 16
size: -
V: TRBV7-9
D: TRBD1
J: TRBJ2-7
CDR3: CASSPPLRQGNYEQYF
DNA: TGTGCCAGCAGCCCGCCCTTGAGACAGGGAAACTACGAGCAGTACTTC

length: 14
size: -
V: TRBV29-1
D: TRBD1
J: TRBJ2-1
CDR3: CSVRTGALHNEQFF
DNA: TGCAGCGTCCGGACAGGGGCCCTACACAATGAGCAGTTCTTC

length: 13
size: -
V: TRBV14
D: -
J: TRBJ1-1
CDR3: CASSPGVYTEAFF
DNA: TGTGCCAGCAGCCCTGGAGTTTACACTGAAGCTTTCTTT

length: 13
size: -
V: TRBV10-3
D: TRBD1
J: TRBJ1-2
CDR3: CAITSTGGYGYTF
DNA: TGTGCCATCACCTCGACAGGGGGCTATGGCTACACCTTC

length: 13
size: -
V: TRBV2
D: -
J: TRBJ2-7
CDR3: CASRMDFSYEQYF
DNA: TGTGCCAGCAGGATGGACTTCTCCTACGAGCAGTACTTC

length: 15
size: -
V: TRBV6-5
D: -
J: TRBJ2-7
CDR3: CASSYGRGPYYEQYF
DNA: TGTGCCAGCAGTTACGGTCGAGGCCCCTACTACGAGCAGTACTTC

length: 14
size: -
V: TRBV30
D: -
J: TRBJ1-2
CDR3: CAWATPGGFYGYTF
DNA: TGTGCCTGGGCCACCCCGGGGGGCTTCTATGGCTACACCTTC

length: 12
size: -
V: TRBV7-2
D: -
J: TRBJ2-7
CDR3: CASSINSYEQYF
DNA: TGTGCCAGCAGCATTAACTCCTACGAGCAGTACTTC

length: 14
size: -
V: TRBV7-9
D: -
J: TRBJ1-6
CDR3: CASSRDSYNSPLHF
DNA: TGTGCCAGCAGCCGGGACTCCTATAATTCACCCCTCCACTTT

length: 15
size: -
V: TRBV9
D: -
J: TRBJ1-1
CDR3: CASSVGLREVGVAFF
DNA: TGTGCCAGCAGCGTAGGGCTGCGTGAGGTCGGGGTGGCTTTCTTT

length: 14
size: -
V: TRBV5-1
D: -
J: TRBJ1-1
CDR3: CASSTHQADTEAFF
DNA: TGCGCCAGCAGCACCCACCAGGCAGACACTGAAGCTTTCTTT

length: 17
size: -
V: TRBV7-2
D: TRBD2
J: TRBJ2-1
CDR3: CASSLDLAGGPGNEQFF
DNA: TGTGCCAGCAGCTTAGACCTAGCGGGGGGGCCGGGCAATGAGCAGTTCTTC

length: 13
size: -
V: TRBV5-1
D: -
J: TRBJ1-6
CDR3: CASSPQLNSPLHF
DNA: TGCGCCAGCAGCCCCCAACTCAATTCACCCCTCCACTTT

length: 11
size: -
V: TRBV2
D: -
J: TRBJ2-3
CDR3: CASGTSDTQYF
DNA: TGTGCCAGCGGGACTTCAGATACGCAGTATTTT

length: 14
size: -
V: TRBV2
D: TRBD1
J: TRBJ1-1
CDR3: CASSEGQGKFWAFF
DNA: TGTGCCAGCAGTGAAGGACAGGGAAAGTTTTGGGCTTTCTTT

length: 17
size: few
V: TRBV10-3
D: TRBD1
J: TRBJ1-6
CDR3: CAISDRGQTYYNSPLHF
DNA: TGTGCCATCAGTGATCGGGGACAGACGTACTATAATTCACCCCTCCACTTT

length: 16
size: -
V: TRBV6-5
D: TRBD1
J: TRBJ1-3
CDR3: CASSYSGTGAGNTIYF
DNA: TGTGCCAGCAGTTACAGTGGGACAGGGGCTGGAAACACCATATATTTT

length: 16
size: -
V: TRBV28
D: -
J: TRBJ2-3
CDR3: CASSPRRGPSTDTQYF
DNA: TGTGCCAGCAGTCCGAGGCGGGGGCCTAGCACAGATACGCAGTATTTT

length: 17
size: -
V: TRBV7-9
D: TRBD1
J: TRBJ1-3
CDR3: CASTSPGTASSGNTIYF
DNA: TGTGCCAGCACCAGCCCGGGGACAGCCAGCTCTGGAAACACCATATATTTT

length: 15
size: -
V: TRBV11-1
D: -
J: TRBJ2-5
CDR3: CASSRNYRDWETQYF
DNA: TGTGCCAGCAGCCGGAACTACCGGGACTGGGAGACCCAGTACTTC

length: 13
size: -
V: TRBV12-5
D: TRBD1
J: TRBJ1-1
CDR3: CASGRLGDSEAFF
DNA: TGTGCTAGTGGACGACTAGGGGACAGCGAAGCTTTCTTT

length: 14
size: -
V: TRBV5-4
D: -
J: TRBJ1-1
CDR3: CASSFFGGTTEAFF
DNA: TGTGCCAGCAGCTTCTTTGGAGGGACCACTGAAGCTTTCTTT

length: 16
size: -
V: TRBV5-1
D: TRBD1
J: TRBJ1-4
CDR3: CASSAYRGSTNEKLFF
DNA: TGCGCCAGCAGCGCCTACAGGGGGTCAACTAATGAAAAACTGTTTTTT

length: 13
size: -
V: TRBV10-3
D: TRBD1
J: TRBJ1-5
CDR3: CAINRDRDQPQHF
DNA: TGTGCCATCAACCGGGACAGGGATCAGCCCCAGCATTTT